This T cell receptor (beta chain) emerged from a study of blood T cell repertoires in COVID-19. The CDR3 is 17 amino acids. Under the authors' procedure: Estimation of nucleated cell counts was performed using reference gene primer amplification. Here immunoSEQ multiplex PCR was the method, and the copy in TCRdb shows in-frame clones only, minus some. V and J calls and clone size come straight from that table; D and trimming were deduced from the DNA. This sample has around 80,000 clones; 80% to 90% occur once, and the top ten carry 0.55% to 0.75%. The chain combines TRBV21-1 with TRBJ1-4; no DNA check was done on the table's D call, TRBD1. TRBV21-1 is a known pseudogene. The sample was peripheral blood. The source is a man between 60 and 75 years old with acute or convalescent COVID-19. CDR3 region: CASSKERQGVIDEKLFF. The CDR3 DNA reads as TGTGCCAGCAGCAAAGAAAGGCAGGGGGTTATCGATGAAAAACTGTTTTTT.